This is a list of T cell receptor beta chains from one sample in a study of T cell responses to AZD1222 COVID-19 vaccine. Profiling relied on immunoSEQ multiplex PCR, and the TCRdb table lists in-frame clones only, not all of them. In the table there are more than 50,000 clones, nearly 90% of which are singletons. This material consisted of peripheral blood, taken on day 0 of AZD1222 vaccination. Receptors were obtained from an adult in good health. CDR3s include the opening cysteine and the closing phenylalanine or tryptophan. A D gene is named only where the DNA matches it firmly. Only some rows state a clone size, as once, few, many or a class for expanded clones.

d_call j_call clone_size v_call cdr3_aa cdr3_nt
NA TRBJ1-3 NA TRBV28 CASSLGSSGNTIYF TGTGCCAGCAGTTTAGGCTCCTCTGGAAACACCATATATTTT
NA TRBJ1-4 few TRBV19 CASSGQATNEKLFF TGTGCCAGTAGCGGACAAGCAACTAATGAAAAACTGTTTTTT
NA TRBJ1-1 few TRBV19 CASSIRGNTEAFF TGTGCCAGTAGTATCCGTGGGAACACTGAAGCTTTCTTT
TRBD2 TRBJ2-2 NA TRBV5-1 CASSLGTSGGTGELFF TGCGCCAGCAGCTTGGGCACTAGCGGGGGGACCGGGGAGCTGTTTTTT
NA TRBJ1-2 NA TRBV28 CASSFAGTTITRQTVNYGYTF TGTGCCAGCAGTTTCGCGGGCACCACCATTACACGCCAGACAGTCAACTATGGCTACACCTTC
TRBD1 TRBJ2-7 NA TRBV29-1 CSVELRDRGYEQYF TGCAGCGTTGAACTCCGGGACAGGGGGTACGAGCAGTACTTC
TRBD1 TRBJ1-1 NA TRBV27 CASSPIGRDSVEAFF TGTGCCAGCAGCCCGATTGGCCGGGACAGCGTTGAAGCTTTCTTT
NA TRBJ1-5 NA TRBV23-1 CASSRQGTCNQPQHF TGCGCCAGCAGTCGCCAGGGGACGTGCAATCAGCCCCAGCATTTT
TRBD1 TRBJ2-7 NA TRBV4-1 CASSLNDRDEQYF TGCGCCAGCAGCCTGAACGACAGGGACGAGCAGTACTTC
NA TRBJ2-7 NA TRBV19 CASAGILGEQYF TGTGCCAGTGCCGGAATTTTAGGGGAGCAGTACTTC
NA TRBJ1-5 NA TRBV19 CASSRGYSNQPQHF TGTGCCAGTAGTCGCGGTTATAGCAATCAGCCCCAGCATTTT
NA TRBJ2-2 NA TRBV6-5 CASSYKAAGELFF TGTGCCAGCAGTTACAAAGCAGCCGGGGAGCTGTTTTTT
TRBD1 TRBJ1-4 NA TRBV5-1 CASSQDRGHATNEKLFF TGCGCCAGCAGCCAAGACAGGGGGCACGCAACTAATGAAAAACTGTTTTTT
TRBD1 TRBJ1-5 NA TRBV12-5 CASGPGQGGQPQHF TGTGCTAGTGGTCCCGGACAGGGCGGACAGCCCCAGCATTTT
NA TRBJ1-1 NA TRBV18 CASSPPGTNTEAFF TGTGCCAGCTCACCACCCGGCACTAACACTGAAGCTTTCTTT
NA TRBJ2-2 NA TRBV4-2 CASSPRFSGELFF TGTGCCAGCAGCCCCAGGTTCTCCGGGGAGCTGTTTTTT
NA TRBJ2-5 NA TRBV4-1 CASSQGSETQYF TGCGCCAGCAGCCAAGGATCAGAGACCCAGTACTTC
NA TRBJ1-1 NA TRBV18 CASSPQSDEAFF TGTGCCAGCTCACCCCAAAGCGACGAAGCTTTCTTT
NA TRBJ1-5 once TRBV28 CASSFNRINQPQHF TGTGCCAGCAGTTTTAACAGGATCAATCAGCCCCAGCATTTT
NA TRBJ2-7 NA TRBV29-1 CSVEGSGPSAYEQYF TGCAGCGTTGAAGGCTCCGGCCCCTCGGCTTACGAGCAGTACTTC
NA TRBJ1-1 NA TRBV3-1/TRBV3-2 CASSPPGRVMNTEAFF TGTGCCAGCAGCCCACCGGGACGGGTTATGAACACTGAAGCTTTCTTT
NA TRBJ2-7 NA TRBV30 CAWSEGGTSYEQYF TGTGCCTGGAGTGAGGGGGGCACCTCCTACGAGCAGTACTTC
TRBD1 TRBJ1-6 NA TRBV5-1 CASSQTGYNSPLHF TGCGCCAGCAGCCAGACAGGGTATAATTCACCCCTCCACTTT
TRBD2 TRBJ2-3 NA TRBV7-3 CASSPGLETDTQYF TGTGCCAGCAGCCCAGGACTAGAGACAGATACGCAGTATTTT
TRBD1 TRBJ1-1 NA TRBV29-1 CSVQRGTGRDEAFF TGCAGCGTACAAAGAGGGACAGGGAGGGATGAAGCTTTCTTT
TRBD1 TRBJ1-4 NA TRBV19 CASSAGPGQGSNEKLFF TGTGCCAGTAGTGCGGGTCCGGGACAGGGGAGTAATGAAAAACTGTTTTTT
TRBD1 TRBJ2-7 NA TRBV10-3 CATVTGGSYEQYF TGTGCCACCGTCACAGGGGGCTCCTACGAGCAGTACTTC